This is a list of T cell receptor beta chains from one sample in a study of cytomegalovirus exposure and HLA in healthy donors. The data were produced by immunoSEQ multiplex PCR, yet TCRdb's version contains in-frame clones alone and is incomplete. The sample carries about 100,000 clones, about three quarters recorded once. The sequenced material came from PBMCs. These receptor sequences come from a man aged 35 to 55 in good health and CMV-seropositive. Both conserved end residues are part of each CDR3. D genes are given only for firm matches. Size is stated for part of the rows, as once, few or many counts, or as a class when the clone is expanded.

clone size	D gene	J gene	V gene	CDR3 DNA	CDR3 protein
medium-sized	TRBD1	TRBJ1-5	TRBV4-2	TGTGCCAGCAGCCAATCCGACAGGGCCCCCCATCAGCCCCAGCATTTT	CASSQSDRAPHQPQHF
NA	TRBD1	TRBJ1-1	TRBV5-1	TGCGCCAGCAGCCCCGGACAGGGCCGGGGGGCTTTCTTT	CASSPGQGRGAFF
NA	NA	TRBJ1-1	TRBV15	TGTGCCACCAGCAGAGATCCAGTGAACACTGAAGCTTTCTTT	CATSRDPVNTEAFF
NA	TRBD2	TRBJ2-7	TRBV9	TGTGCCAGCAGCGGGGGGCTAGCGGGAGGGCCGGAAGAGCAGTACTTC	CASSGGLAGGPEEQYF
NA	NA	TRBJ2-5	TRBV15	TGTGCCACCAGCACCGGGGAGACCCAGTACTTC	CATSTGETQYF
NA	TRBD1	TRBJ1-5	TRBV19	TGTGCCAGTACCGCGGACAGGGTGGATCAGCCCCAGCATTTT	CASTADRVDQPQHF
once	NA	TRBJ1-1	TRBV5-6	TGTGCCAGCAGAGCGGGCTCCCTCGGCACTGAAGCTTTCTTT	CASRAGSLGTEAFF
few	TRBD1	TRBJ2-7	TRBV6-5	TGTGCCACGGCCCGGACAGGGGGTCCCTACGAGCAGTACTTC	CATARTGGPYEQYF
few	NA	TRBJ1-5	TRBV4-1	TGCGCCAGCAGCCAAGAGACTTCGCGGACAAGAATCCAGCCCCAGCATTTT	CASSQETSRTRIQPQHF
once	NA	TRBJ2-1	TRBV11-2	TGTGCCAGCAGCCAAAATCCCGACGAGGGCAGTGAGCAGTTCTTC	CASSQNPDEGSEQFF
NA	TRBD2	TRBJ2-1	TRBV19	TGTGCCAGTAGTATGTACGGGACTAGCGGGGGTCTCAGCTCCTACAATGAGCAGTTCTTC	CASSMYGTSGGLSSYNEQFF
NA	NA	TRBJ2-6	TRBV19	TGTGCCAGCTGTGCGGGGGCAGGGACGGGGGCCAACGTCCTGACTTTC	CASCAGAGTGANVLTF
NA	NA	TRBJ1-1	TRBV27	TGTGCCAGCAGTTTTTCGGGGGTGAACACTGAAGCTTTCTTT	CASSFSGVNTEAFF
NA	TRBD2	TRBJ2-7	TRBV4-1	TGCGCCAGCAGCCAAGATCTGGGACTAGCATCCTACGAGCAGTACTTC	CASSQDLGLASYEQYF
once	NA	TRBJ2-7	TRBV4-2	TGTGCCAGCAGCCCTACCCTACCGCGGAGGGGCTACGAGCAGTACTTC	CASSPTLPRRGYEQYF
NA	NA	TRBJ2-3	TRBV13	TGTGCCAGCAGCGCAGGGGTTTCCACAGATACGCAGTATTTT	CASSAGVSTDTQYF
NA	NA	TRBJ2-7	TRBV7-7	TGTGCTAGCGACTCATACGAGCAGTACTTC	CASDSYEQYF
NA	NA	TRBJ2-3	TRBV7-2	TGTGCCAGCAGCTTAGGGGGGGTAGGCACAGATACGCAGTATTTT	CASSLGGVGTDTQYF
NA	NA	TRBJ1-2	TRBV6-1	TGTGCCAGCAGTGGGGGGCGGGGGGGAGACAACGGCTACACCTTC	CASSGGRGGDNGYTF
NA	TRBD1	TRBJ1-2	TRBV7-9	TGTGCCAGTTCCGACAGGGGTGGCTATGGCTACACCTTC	CASSDRGGYGYTF
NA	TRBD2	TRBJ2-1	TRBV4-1	TGCGCCAGCAGCCCAAGTGTAGCGGGGGCCAATGAGCAGTTCTTC	CASSPSVAGANEQFF
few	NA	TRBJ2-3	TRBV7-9	TGTGCCAGCAGCTTTAATAGGCGGGAAGGCACAGATACGCAGTATTTT	CASSFNRREGTDTQYF
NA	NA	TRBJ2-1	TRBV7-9	TGTTCCAGCAGTCGTAGGGGCTATGAGCAGTTCTTC	CSSSRRGYEQFF
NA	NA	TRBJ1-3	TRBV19	TGTGCCAGTAGTATTCGGGGGGCGTATGGAAACACCATATATTTT	CASSIRGAYGNTIYF
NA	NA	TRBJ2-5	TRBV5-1	TGCGCCAGCAGCTTGGTAGTCCAAGAGACCCAGTACTTC	CASSLVVQETQYF
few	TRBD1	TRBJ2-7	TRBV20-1	TGCAGTGCGGACAGGGGTGACGAGCAGTACTTC	CSADRGDEQYF
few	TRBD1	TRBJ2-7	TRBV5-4	TGTGCCAGCAGCTTTACAGGGGTTCCCTACGAGCAGTACTTC	CASSFTGVPYEQYF
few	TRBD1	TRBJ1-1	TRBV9	TGTGCCAGCAGCGGGGGGGTTGGACAGGGTGTCGTCTTT	CASSGGVGQGVVF
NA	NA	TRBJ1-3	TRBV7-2	TGTGCCAGCCAACGCGGGGGTACTGGAAACACCATATATTTT	CASQRGGTGNTIYF
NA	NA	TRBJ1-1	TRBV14	TGTGCCAGCAGCCAATTCCCGCCGGCCAGGGTGAACACTGAAGCTTTCTTT	CASSQFPPARVNTEAFF
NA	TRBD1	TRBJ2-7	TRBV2	TGTGCCAGCAGGAGACAGGGTAACTACGAGCAGTACTTC	CASRRQGNYEQYF
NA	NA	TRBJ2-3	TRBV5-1	TGCGCCAGCAGCTTGAGAGGCGGGGATACGCAGTATTTT	CASSLRGGDTQYF
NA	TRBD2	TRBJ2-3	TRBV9	TGTGCCAGCAGCACGGGACTAGATTCAATAGATACGCAGTATTTT	CASSTGLDSIDTQYF
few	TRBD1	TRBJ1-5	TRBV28	TGTGCCAGCACTTCGACAGGGAACATTCAGCCCCAGCATTTT	CASTSTGNIQPQHF
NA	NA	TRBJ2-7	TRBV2	TGTGCCAGCAGCCCCGGCTACGAGCAGTACTTC	CASSPGYEQYF
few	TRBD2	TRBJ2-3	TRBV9	TGTGCCAGCAGCGCTAGCGGGGGGGAAGCAGATACGCAGTATTTT	CASSASGGEADTQYF
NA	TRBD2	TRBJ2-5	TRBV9	TGTGCCAGCAGTCCCGGCGGGGGCCAAGAGACCCAGTACTTC	CASSPGGGQETQYF
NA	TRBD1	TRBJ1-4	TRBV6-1	TGTGCCAGCACTTGGACAGGGGGTGAAAAACTGTTTTTT	CASTWTGGEKLFF
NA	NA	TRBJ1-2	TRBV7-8	TGTGCCAGCAGCTCCGCACTCAGGGGAGGCTACACCTTC	CASSSALRGGYTF
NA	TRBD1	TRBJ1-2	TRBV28	TGTGCCAGCAGTTTCCCCCTGCAGACAGGGGTCTATGGCTACACCTTC	CASSFPLQTGVYGYTF
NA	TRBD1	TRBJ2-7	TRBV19	TGTGCCAGTAGCGTACCGGGACAGGGAGCCTACGAGCAGTACTTC	CASSVPGQGAYEQYF
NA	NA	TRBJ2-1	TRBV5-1	TGCGCCAGCAGTTCTCAGGGTGAAGGAAGTAATGAGCAGTTCTTC	CASSSQGEGSNEQFF
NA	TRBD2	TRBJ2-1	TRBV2	TGTGCCAGCGAATCGGGACTAGCGAATGAGCAGTTCTTC	CASESGLANEQFF
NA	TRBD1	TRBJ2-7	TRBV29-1	TGCAGCGTTGAAGACCCGACAGGGGAGGAACACGAGCAGTACTTC	CSVEDPTGEEHEQYF
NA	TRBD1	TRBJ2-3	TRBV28	TGTGCCAGCAGTTTGGAGACAGGGGGAGATACGCAGTATTTT	CASSLETGGDTQYF
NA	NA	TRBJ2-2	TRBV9	TGTGCCAGCAGGCGCGACAGTGGGAACACCGGGGAGCTGTTTTTT	CASRRDSGNTGELFF
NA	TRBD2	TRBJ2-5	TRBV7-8	TGTGCCAGCAGCCCTTCGGCCTCTCTAGCGGGGGAGCAAGAGACCCAGTACTTC	CASSPSASLAGEQETQYF
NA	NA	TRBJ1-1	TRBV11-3	TGTGCCAGCAGCTTAGGACAGGCAGCTGAAGCTTTCTTT	CASSLGQAAEAFF
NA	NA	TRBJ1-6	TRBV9	TGTGCCAGCAGCCCCAGTTTGGCAGGCAATAATTCACCCCTCCACTTT	CASSPSLAGNNSPLHF
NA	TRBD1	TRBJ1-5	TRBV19	TGTGCCAGTAGTATAGACAGGGGGCGAATTCAGCCCCAGCATTTT	CASSIDRGRIQPQHF
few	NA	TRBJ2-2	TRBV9	TGTGCCAGCAGCGGCTCAGGGTACACCGGGGAGCTGTTTTTT	CASSGSGYTGELFF
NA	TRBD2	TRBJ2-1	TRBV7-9	TGTGCCAGCAGCTTAGCCACGCGGGGGGTGCACAATGAGCAGTTCTTC	CASSLATRGVHNEQFF
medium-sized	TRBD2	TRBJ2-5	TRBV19	TGTGCCAGTTCAATAGCGGGGCTGGAGACCCAGTACTTC	CASSIAGLETQYF
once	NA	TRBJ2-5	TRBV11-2	TGTGCCAGCTCAGCTTTATACGCGAAACAGGGGACCCAGTACTTC	CASSALYAKQGTQYF
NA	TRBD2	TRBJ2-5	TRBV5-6	TGTGCCAGCAGCTTTACGGGGGGTTCTCAAGAGACCCAGTACTTC	CASSFTGGSQETQYF
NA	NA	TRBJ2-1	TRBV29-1	TGCAGCTCCCAGGGTGACCGGCGCAATGAGCAGTTCTTC	CSSQGDRRNEQFF
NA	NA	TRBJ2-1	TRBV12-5	TGTGCTAGCTCACAGGGCTACAATGAGCAGTTCTTC	CASSQGYNEQFF
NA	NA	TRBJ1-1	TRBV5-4	TGTGCCAGCAGCTTCGGACAGACGAACACTGAAGCTTTCTTT	CASSFGQTNTEAFF
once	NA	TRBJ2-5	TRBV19	TGTGCCAGTAGTAACACTAGGGGAGGTCATGACCAGTACTTC	CASSNTRGGHDQYF
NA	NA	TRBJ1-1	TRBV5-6	TGTGCCAGCAGCCAATGCTCGACAGATGAAGCTTTCTTT	CASSQCSTDEAFF